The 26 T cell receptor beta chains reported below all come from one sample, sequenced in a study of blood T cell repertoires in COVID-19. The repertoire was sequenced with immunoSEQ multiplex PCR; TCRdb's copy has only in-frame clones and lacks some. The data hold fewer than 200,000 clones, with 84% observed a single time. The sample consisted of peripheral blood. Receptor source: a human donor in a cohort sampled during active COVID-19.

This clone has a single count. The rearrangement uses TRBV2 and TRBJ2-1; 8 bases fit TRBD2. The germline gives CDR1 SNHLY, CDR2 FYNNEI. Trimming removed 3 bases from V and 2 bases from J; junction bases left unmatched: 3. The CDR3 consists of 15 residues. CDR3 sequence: CASSDSGGAYNEQFF. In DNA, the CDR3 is TGTGCCAGCAGTGACTCCGGGGGGGCCTACAATGAGCAGTTCTTC.

In DNA, the CDR3 is TGTGCCAGCTCACCACCCTCCCAGGGGAGAAACACCGGGGAGCTGTTTTTT. It is translated as CASSPPSQGRNTGELFF. This rearrangement joins TRBV18 to TRBJ2-2, with D perhaps matching TRBD1 (6 bases). The V end was cut by 0 bases, the J end by 2 bases, with 13 bases between. Germline V gene sequence: CDR1 KGHSH, CDR2 LQKENI. There are 17 residues in the CDR3.

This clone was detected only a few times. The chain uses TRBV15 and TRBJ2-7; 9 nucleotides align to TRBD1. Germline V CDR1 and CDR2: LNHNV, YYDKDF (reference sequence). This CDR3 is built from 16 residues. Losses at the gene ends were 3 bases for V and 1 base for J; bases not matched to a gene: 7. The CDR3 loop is CATSSLPGQGSYEQYF. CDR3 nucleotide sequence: TGTGCCACCAGCAGTCTGCCGGGACAGGGATCCTACGAGCAGTACTTC.

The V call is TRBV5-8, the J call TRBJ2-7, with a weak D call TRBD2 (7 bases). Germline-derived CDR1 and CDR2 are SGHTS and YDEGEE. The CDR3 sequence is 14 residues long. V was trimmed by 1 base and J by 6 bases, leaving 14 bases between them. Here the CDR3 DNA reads TGTGCCAGCAGCTTGCAGGGGAGGGGGGGCGAGCAGTACTTC. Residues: CASSLQGRGGEQYF.

CDR3 in amino acids: CASSLRQGDYNEQFF. The CDR3 DNA sequence: TGTGCCAGCAGCCTCCGACAGGGGGACTACAATGAGCAGTTCTTC. The rearrangement uses TRBV11-3 and TRBJ2-1; 9 bases map to TRBD1. The germline V gene has CDR1 SGHNT and CDR2 YENEEA. This CDR3 contains 15 residues. V lost 5 bases to trimming and J lost 3 bases; unmatched junction nucleotides: 5.

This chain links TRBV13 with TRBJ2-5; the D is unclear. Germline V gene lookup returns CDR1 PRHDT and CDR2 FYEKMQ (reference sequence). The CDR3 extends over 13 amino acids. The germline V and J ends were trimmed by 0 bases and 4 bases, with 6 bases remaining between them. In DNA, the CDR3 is TGTGCCAGCAGCTTAGGCCTTCGAGAGACCCAGTACTTC. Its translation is CASSLGLRETQYF.

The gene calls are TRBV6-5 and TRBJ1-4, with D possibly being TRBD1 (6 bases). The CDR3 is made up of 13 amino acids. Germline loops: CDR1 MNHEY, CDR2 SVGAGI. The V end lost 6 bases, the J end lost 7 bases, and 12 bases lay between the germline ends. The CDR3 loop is CASRQGGSEKLFF. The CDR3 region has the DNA TGTGCCAGCAGACAGGGTGGGAGTGAAAAACTGTTTTTT.

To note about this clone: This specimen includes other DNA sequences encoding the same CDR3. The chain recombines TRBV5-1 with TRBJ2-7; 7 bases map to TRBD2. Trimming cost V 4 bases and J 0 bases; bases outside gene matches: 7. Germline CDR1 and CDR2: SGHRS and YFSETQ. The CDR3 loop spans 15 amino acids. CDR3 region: CASSLAGGGSYEQYF. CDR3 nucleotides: TGCGCCAGCAGCCTCGCTGGGGGGGGCTCCTACGAGCAGTACTTC.

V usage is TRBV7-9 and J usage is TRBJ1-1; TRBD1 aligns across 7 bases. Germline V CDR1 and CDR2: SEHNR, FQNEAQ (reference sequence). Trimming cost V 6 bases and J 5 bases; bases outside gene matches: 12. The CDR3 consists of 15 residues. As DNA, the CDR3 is TGTGCCAGCAGTATAGAGGCAGGGGGGCTAACTGAAGCTTTCTTT. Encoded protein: CASSIEAGGLTEAFF.

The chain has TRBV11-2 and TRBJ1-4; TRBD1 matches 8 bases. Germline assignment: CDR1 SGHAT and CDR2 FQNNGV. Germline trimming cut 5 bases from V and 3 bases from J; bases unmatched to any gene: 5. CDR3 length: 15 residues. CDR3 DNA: TGTGCCAGCAGCCCATCAGGGGGCTCTAATGAAAAACTGTTTTTT. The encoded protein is CASSPSGGSNEKLFF.

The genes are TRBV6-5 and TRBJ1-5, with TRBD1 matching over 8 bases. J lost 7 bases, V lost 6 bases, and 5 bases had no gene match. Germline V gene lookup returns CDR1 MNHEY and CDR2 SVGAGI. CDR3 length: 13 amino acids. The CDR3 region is CASSETGAQPQHF. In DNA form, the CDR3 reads TGTGCCAGCAGCGAGACAGGGGCACAGCCCCAGCATTTT.

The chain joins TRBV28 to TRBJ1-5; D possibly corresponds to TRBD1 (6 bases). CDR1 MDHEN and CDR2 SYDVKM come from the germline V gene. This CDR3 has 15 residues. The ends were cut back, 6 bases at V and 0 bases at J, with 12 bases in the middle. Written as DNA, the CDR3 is TGTGCCAGCAGGGTCGGACAGATTAGCAATCAGCCCCAGCATTTT. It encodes CASRVGQISNQPQHF.

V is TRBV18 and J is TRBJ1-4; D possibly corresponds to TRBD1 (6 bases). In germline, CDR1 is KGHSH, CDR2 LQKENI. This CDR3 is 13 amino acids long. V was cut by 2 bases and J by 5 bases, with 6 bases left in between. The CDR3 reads CASSPTGNEKLFF. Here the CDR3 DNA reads TGTGCCAGCTCACCAACAGGGAATGAAAAACTGTTTTTT.

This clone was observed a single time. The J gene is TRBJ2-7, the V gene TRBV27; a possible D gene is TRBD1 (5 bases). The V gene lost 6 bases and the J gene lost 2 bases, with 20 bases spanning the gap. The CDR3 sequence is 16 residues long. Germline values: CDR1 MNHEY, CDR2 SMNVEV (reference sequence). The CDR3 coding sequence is TGTGCCAGCAGCTATTCCCAAGGGGATTCAACCTACGAGCAGTACTTC. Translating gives CASSYSQGDSTYEQYF.

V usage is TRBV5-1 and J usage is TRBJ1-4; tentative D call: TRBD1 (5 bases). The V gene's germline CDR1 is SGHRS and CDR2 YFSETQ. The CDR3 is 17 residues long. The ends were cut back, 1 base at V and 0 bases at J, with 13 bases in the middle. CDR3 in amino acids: CASSLTAGFATNEKLFF. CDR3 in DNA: TGCGCCAGCAGCTTGACAGCAGGGTTTGCAACTAATGAAAAACTGTTTTTT. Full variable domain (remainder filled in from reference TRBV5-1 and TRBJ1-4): KAGVTQTPRYLIKTRGQQVTLSCSPISGHRSVSWYQQTPGQGLQFLFEYFSETQRNKGNFPGRFSGRQFSNSRSEMNVSTLELGDSALYLCASSLTAGFATNEKLFFGSGTQLSVL.

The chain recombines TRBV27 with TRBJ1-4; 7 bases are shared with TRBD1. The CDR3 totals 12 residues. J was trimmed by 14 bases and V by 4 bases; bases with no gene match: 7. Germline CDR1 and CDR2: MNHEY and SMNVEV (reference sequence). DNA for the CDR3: TGTGCCAGCAGTTCGACAGGGATTGAGCTGTTTTTT. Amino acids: CASSSTGIELFF.

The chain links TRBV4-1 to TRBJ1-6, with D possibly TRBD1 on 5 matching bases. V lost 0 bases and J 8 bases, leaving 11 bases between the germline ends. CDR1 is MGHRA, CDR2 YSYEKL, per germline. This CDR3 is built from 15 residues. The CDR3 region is CASSQDSTVHSPLHF. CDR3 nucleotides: TGCGCCAGCAGCCAAGATTCGACAGTCCATTCACCCCTCCACTTT.

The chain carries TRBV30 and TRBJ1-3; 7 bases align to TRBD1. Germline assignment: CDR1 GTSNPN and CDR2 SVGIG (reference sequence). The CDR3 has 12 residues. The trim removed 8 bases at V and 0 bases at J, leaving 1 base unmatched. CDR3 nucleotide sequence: TGTGCCAGACAGGGCTCTGGAAACACCATATATTTT. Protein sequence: CARQGSGNTIYF.

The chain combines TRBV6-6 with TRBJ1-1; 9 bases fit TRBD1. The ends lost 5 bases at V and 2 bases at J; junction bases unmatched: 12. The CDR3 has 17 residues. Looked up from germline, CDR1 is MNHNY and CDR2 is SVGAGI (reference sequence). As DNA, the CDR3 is TGTGCCAGCAGTCCACTGACAGGGGGATACGTTAACACTGAAGCTTTCTTT. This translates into CASSPLTGGYVNTEAFF.

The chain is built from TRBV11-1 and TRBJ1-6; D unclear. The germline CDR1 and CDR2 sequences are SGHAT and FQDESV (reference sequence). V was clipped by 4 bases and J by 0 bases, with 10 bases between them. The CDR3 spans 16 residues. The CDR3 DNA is TGTGCCAGCAGCTCCGAACGGGGCTCCTATAATTCACCCCTCCACTTT. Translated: CASSSERGSYNSPLHF.

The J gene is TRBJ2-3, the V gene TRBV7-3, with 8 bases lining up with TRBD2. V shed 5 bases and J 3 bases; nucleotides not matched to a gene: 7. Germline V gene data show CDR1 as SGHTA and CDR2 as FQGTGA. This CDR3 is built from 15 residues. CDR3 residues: CASSHTGGSTDTQYF. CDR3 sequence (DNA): TGTGCCAGCAGCCATACGGGGGGGAGTACAGATACGCAGTATTTT.

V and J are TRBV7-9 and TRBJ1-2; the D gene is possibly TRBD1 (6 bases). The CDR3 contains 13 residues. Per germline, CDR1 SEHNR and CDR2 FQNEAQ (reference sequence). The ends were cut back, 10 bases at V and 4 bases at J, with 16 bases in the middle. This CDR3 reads CATPNRDSYGYTF. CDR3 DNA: TGTGCCACCCCAAACAGGGATAGCTATGGCTACACCTTC.

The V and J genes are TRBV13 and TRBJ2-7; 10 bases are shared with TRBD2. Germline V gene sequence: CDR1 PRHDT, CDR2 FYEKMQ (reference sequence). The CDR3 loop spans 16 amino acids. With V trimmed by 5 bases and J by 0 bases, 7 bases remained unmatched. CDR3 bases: TGTGCCAGCAGCCCCGCTAGCGGGGGAAGCTCCTACGAGCAGTACTTC. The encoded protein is CASSPASGGSSYEQYF. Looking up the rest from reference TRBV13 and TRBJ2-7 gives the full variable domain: AAGVIQSPRHLIKEKRETATLKCYPIPRHDTVYWYQQGPGQDPQFLISFYEKMQSDKGSIPDRFSAQQFSDYHSELNMSSLELGDSALYFCASSPASGGSSYEQYFGPGTRLTVT.

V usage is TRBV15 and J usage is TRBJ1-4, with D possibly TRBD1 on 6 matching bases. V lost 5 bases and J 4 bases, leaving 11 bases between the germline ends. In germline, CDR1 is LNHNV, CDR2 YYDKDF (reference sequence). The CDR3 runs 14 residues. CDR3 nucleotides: TGTGCCACCAGCCCAAAGGGACATAATGAAAAACTGTTTTTT. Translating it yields CATSPKGHNEKLFF.

The DNA for the CDR3 is TGCAGTGCTAGTAGCAGGGGTTTTAATGAAAAACTGTTTTTT. This translates into CSASSRGFNEKLFF. The chain has TRBV20-1 and TRBJ1-4, with D tentatively TRBD1 (6 bases). Germline V gene lookup returns CDR1 DFQATT and CDR2 SNEGSKA (reference sequence). The CDR3 is 14 amino acids. V lost 3 bases to trimming and J lost 4 bases, with 12 bases between them.

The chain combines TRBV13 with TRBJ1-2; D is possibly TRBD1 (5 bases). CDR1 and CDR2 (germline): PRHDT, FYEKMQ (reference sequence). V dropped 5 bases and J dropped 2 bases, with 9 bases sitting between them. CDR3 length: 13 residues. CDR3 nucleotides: TGTGCCAGCAGCCCGACAGTGAACTATGGCTACACCTTC. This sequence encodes CASSPTVNYGYTF.